The entry that follows covers one TCR beta chain sequence. In the authors' workflow: From reference gene primer amplification, estimates of nucleated cell counts were derived. The method was immunoSEQ multiplex PCR; TCRdb's version includes in-frame clones alone and lacks a portion of them. V and J calls and clone size follow that table, whereas D and trimming were derived from the DNA. Of 110,000 or so clones listed, approximately 81% were seen once; the top ten hold about 3.4%. The source of the sample is a study of blood T cell repertoires in COVID-19. Study summary: Donors in the United States, Italy and Spain gave samples during acute or convalescent COVID-19. Sources were T cells, B-cell-depleted T cells, or PBMCs; the material itself was cDNA or gDNA.

CDR1 is SGHTA and CDR2 is FQGTGA in the germline V gene. The CDR3 spans 13 residues. The germline V and J ends were trimmed by 5 bases and 2 bases, with 9 bases remaining between them. The rearrangement uses TRBV7-3 and TRBJ1-2; no clear D gene. Source material: peripheral blood. The sequence derives from a man aged 35 to 55 with acute or convalescent COVID-19. The CDR3 loop reads CASSQDTNYGYTF. DNA of the CDR3: TGTGCCAGCAGCCAAGATACAAACTATGGCTACACCTTC. The whole variable domain, filled in from reference TRBV7-3 and TRBJ1-2, reads GAGVSQTPSNKVTEKGKYVELRCDPISGHTALYWYRQSLGQGPEFLIYFQGTGAADDSGLPNDRFFAVRPEGSVSTLKIQRTERGDSAVYLCASSQDTNYGYTFGSGTRLTVV.